Listed below are T cell receptor beta chains from one sample, sequenced in a study of a mutant IDH1 vaccine in newly diagnosed glioma. Generated by immunoSEQ multiplex PCR, the TCRdb table keeps only in-frame clones and is missing some. The sample includes over 30,000 clones, over 75% of them seen just once. These TCRs are of unknown antigen specificity. Sample: PBMCs, taken from a glioma patient whose treatment included an IDH1 peptide vaccine. Receptors originate from a woman aged 40 to 50 with glioma. Both conserved end residues are part of each CDR3. D genes are given only for firm matches. Part of the rows lack a size; the others show once, few, many or a class for expanded clones.

cdr3_aa,cdr3_nt,d_call,clone_size,j_call,v_call
CASRLVGTGNEAFF,TGTGCCAGCCGGCTGGTCGGGACAGGCAACGAAGCTTTCTTT,TRBD1,.,TRBJ1-1,TRBV25-1
CASSSPRRASYEQYF,TGTGCCAGCAGTTCTCCCCGACGAGCGAGCTACGAGCAGTACTTC,.,.,TRBJ2-7,TRBV6-5
CASRTGGYEQYF,TGTGCCAGCAGGACAGGGGGATACGAGCAGTACTTC,TRBD1,.,TRBJ2-7,TRBV2
CASSPRDRETYEQYF,TGTGCCAGCAGCCCTAGGGACAGGGAGACCTACGAGCAGTACTTC,TRBD1,.,TRBJ2-7,TRBV5-6
CASSQGRTTGELFF,TGCGCCAGCAGCCAAGGTCGGACCACCGGGGAGCTGTTTTTT,.,.,TRBJ2-2,TRBV4-1
CASSWGGPLETQYF,TGCGCCAGCAGCTGGGGTGGACCTTTAGAGACCCAGTACTTC,.,.,TRBJ2-5,TRBV5-1
CASSDFWQSGNFGYEQYF,TGTGCCAGCAGTGACTTTTGGCAGAGCGGGAACTTTGGCTACGAGCAGTACTTC,TRBD2,.,TRBJ2-7,TRBV6-1
CASSQSVAGGFYEQYF,TGCGCCAGCAGTCAATCGGTAGCGGGAGGGTTCTACGAGCAGTACTTC,TRBD2,.,TRBJ2-7,TRBV23-1
CASSENLARTSNQPQHF,TGTGCCAGCAGTGAAAATTTGGCCCGGACTTCCAATCAGCCCCAGCATTTT,.,.,TRBJ1-5,TRBV6-1
CAISADRDNEQFF,TGTGCCATCAGTGCCGACAGAGACAATGAGCAGTTCTTC,.,few,TRBJ2-1,TRBV10-3
CASSESGAEWETQYF,TGCGCCAGCAGTGAGTCGGGGGCTGAATGGGAGACCCAGTACTTC,.,.,TRBJ2-5,TRBV10-1
CASRTGAYGYTF,TGTGCCAGCAGGACAGGCGCTTATGGCTACACCTTC,.,.,TRBJ1-2,TRBV6-5
CASSLGTLSGGSYEQYF,TGTGCCAGCAGCTTAGGGACCCTGAGCGGGGGGTCCTACGAGCAGTACTTC,TRBD2,.,TRBJ2-7,TRBV11-2
CASSEGTRTLRPQHF,TGTGCCAGCAGTGAAGGGACACGGACGTTACGGCCCCAGCATTTT,.,.,TRBJ1-5,TRBV2
CASSVRPGTGTGANVLTF,TGTGCCAGTAGTGTAAGGCCCGGGACAGGGACTGGGGCCAACGTCCTGACTTTC,TRBD1,.,TRBJ2-6,TRBV19
CASSPGMEQYF,TGTGCCAGCAGCCCAGGGATGGAGCAGTACTTC,.,.,TRBJ2-7,TRBV4-2
CASSWDSSGANVLTF,TGCGCCAGCAGCTGGGACAGCTCTGGGGCCAACGTCCTGACTTTC,TRBD1,.,TRBJ2-6,TRBV5-1
CASSLSGQGFRETQYF,TGCGCCAGCAGCCTCTCGGGACAGGGATTCAGGGAGACCCAGTACTTC,TRBD1,.,TRBJ2-5,TRBV5-1
CASSTTGLGETQYF,TGTGCCAGTAGTACCACTGGGCTTGGGGAGACCCAGTACTTC,.,.,TRBJ2-5,TRBV19
CASSQRGSGADYGYTF,TGCGCCAGCAGCCAACGTGGTTCAGGGGCGGACTATGGCTACACCTTC,.,.,TRBJ1-2,TRBV4-3
CASSPPGGPSGNTIYF,TGTGCCAGCAGCCCCCCGGGGGGGCCCTCTGGAAACACCATATATTTT,.,.,TRBJ1-3,TRBV28
CASSFGQLSYEQYF,TGCGCCAGCAGCTTCGGACAGCTCTCCTACGAGCAGTACTTC,.,.,TRBJ2-7,TRBV5-1
CASSLSRVRNQPQHF,TGTGCCAGCAGCTTAAGCAGGGTACGCAATCAGCCCCAGCATTTT,.,few,TRBJ1-5,TRBV7-8
CASSQVGTGELFF,TGTGCCAGCAGCCAGGTGGGGACCGGGGAGCTGTTTTTT,.,.,TRBJ2-2,TRBV14
CASSSGTSGRRDEQYF,TGTGCCAGCAGCTCAGGGACTAGCGGGAGGAGGGACGAGCAGTACTTC,TRBD2,.,TRBJ2-7,TRBV5-4
CASSYGGHAEAFF,TGTGCCAGCAGTTACGGGGGTCACGCTGAAGCTTTCTTT,.,.,TRBJ1-1,TRBV6-5
CASSLSADTQYF,TGCGCCAGCAGCTTGAGCGCAGATACGCAGTATTTT,.,.,TRBJ2-3,TRBV5-1
CASFEGGELFF,TGTGCCAGCTTTGAGGGCGGGGAGCTGTTTTTT,.,.,TRBJ2-2,TRBV7-9
CSALQAEAFF,TGCAGTGCTCTCCAGGCAGAAGCTTTCTTT,.,.,TRBJ1-1,TRBV20-1
CASSPGQLYGYTF,TGTGCCAGCAGCCCGGGACAGCTCTATGGCTACACCTTC,TRBD1,.,TRBJ1-2,TRBV7-9
CATLPGAGTSTDTQYF,TGTGCCACCTTACCTGGGGCAGGTACTAGCACAGATACGCAGTATTTT,.,.,TRBJ2-3,TRBV5-4
CASSQGGPREKLFF,TGCGCCAGCAGCCAGGGGGGGCCAAGGGAAAAACTGTTTTTT,.,.,TRBJ1-4,TRBV4-3
CASSALGLYSKDSSYEQYF,TGCGCCAGCAGCGCTCTGGGGCTTTACTCCAAGGACAGTTCCTACGAGCAGTACTTC,.,.,TRBJ2-7,TRBV5-1
CASSQDRGQAEAFF,TGCGCCAGCAGCCAAGATAGGGGGCAGGCGGAAGCTTTCTTT,TRBD1,.,TRBJ1-1,TRBV4-1
CASSQDETSGYEQYF,TGCGCCAGCAGCCAAGACGAGACTAGCGGTTACGAGCAGTACTTC,TRBD2,.,TRBJ2-7,TRBV4-1
CASSPPTVASNQPQHF,TGTGCCAGTAGCCCCCCGACCGTCGCTAGCAATCAGCCCCAGCATTTT,.,.,TRBJ1-5,TRBV19
CASSLVLGASNYGYTF,TGCGCCAGCAGCTTAGTTTTGGGGGCATCGAACTATGGCTACACCTTC,.,.,TRBJ1-2,TRBV5-1
CASSQVGRGRHQPQHF,TGCGCCAGCAGCCAAGTCGGCAGGGGGCGGCATCAGCCCCAGCATTTT,TRBD1,.,TRBJ1-5,TRBV4-1
CASSRTGGIYEQYF,TGTGCCAGCAGCCGGACAGGGGGCATCTACGAGCAGTACTTC,TRBD1,.,TRBJ2-7,TRBV7-2
CASSYERVPKYGYTF,TGTGCCAGCAGTTACGAACGGGTACCCAAATATGGCTACACCTTC,.,.,TRBJ1-2,TRBV6-5
CAWSISGSSYGQYF,TGTGCCTGGAGTATTAGCGGGTCCTCCTACGGGCAGTACTTC,TRBD2,once,TRBJ2-7,TRBV30
CASSRTGSTSGEQFF,TGTGCCAGCAGCCGCACCGGGAGCACCTCGGGTGAGCAGTTCTTC,.,.,TRBJ2-1,TRBV2
CASSLGTTSTDTQYF,TGTGCCAGCAGTTTAGGGACTACCAGCACAGATACGCAGTATTTT,TRBD2,.,TRBJ2-3,TRBV28
CAIRRGQGTYEQYF,TGTGCCATCAGGAGGGGACAGGGGACCTACGAGCAGTACTTC,TRBD1,.,TRBJ2-7,TRBV10-3
CASSLWESGTDTQYF,TGTGCCAGCAGCCTGTGGGAGTCGGGCACAGATACGCAGTATTTT,.,few,TRBJ2-3,TRBV25-1
CASSLAEAGGYEQYF,TGTGCCAGCAGCTTGGCCGAGGCAGGGGGCTACGAGCAGTACTTC,TRBD1,.,TRBJ2-7,TRBV5-4
CASRKQGQPQHF,TGTGCCAGCAGGAAGCAGGGGCAGCCCCAGCATTTT,.,.,TRBJ1-5,TRBV28
CASRKGVSGNTIYF,TGTGCCAGCAGGAAGGGTGTCTCTGGAAACACCATATATTTT,.,once,TRBJ1-3,TRBV6-5
CASSSPDRGYYEQYF,TGTGCCAGCAGTTCCCCGGACAGGGGTTACTACGAGCAGTACTTC,TRBD1,.,TRBJ2-7,TRBV6-5
CASSSRLARGGTDTQYF,TGTGCCAGCAGCTCTAGACTAGCACGAGGGGGCACAGATACGCAGTATTTT,TRBD2,.,TRBJ2-3,TRBV7-6
CASSLWAGGPDTQYF,TGTGCCAGCAGTTTATGGGCGGGAGGGCCTGATACGCAGTATTTT,TRBD2,.,TRBJ2-3,TRBV27
CASSNLAGGREQYF,TGTGCCAGCAGCAACCTAGCGGGGGGGCGCGAGCAGTACTTC,TRBD2,.,TRBJ2-7,TRBV7-6
CASRKGSGASYEQYF,TGTGCCAGCAGGAAAGGGTCAGGGGCCTCCTACGAGCAGTACTTC,.,.,TRBJ2-7,TRBV25-1
CASSLAGGSTDTQYF,TGTGCCAGCAGCCTAGCGGGGGGCAGCACAGATACGCAGTATTTT,TRBD2,.,TRBJ2-3,TRBV5-6
CASSEGQGPSYEQYF,TGTGCCAGCAGTGAGGGACAGGGGCCCTCCTACGAGCAGTACTTC,TRBD1,.,TRBJ2-7,TRBV2
CASSRARGATDTQYF,TGTGCCAGCAGCCGGGCGCGGGGGGCCACAGATACGCAGTATTTT,TRBD2,.,TRBJ2-3,TRBV5-6
CASSAPVGAGELFF,TGTGCCAGCAGCGCCCCCGTTGGAGCCGGGGAGCTGTTTTTT,.,.,TRBJ2-2,TRBV9
CASTGGGAGEKLFF,TGTGCCAGTACGGGCGGGGGGGCCGGTGAAAAACTGTTTTTT,.,.,TRBJ1-4,TRBV19
CASSIAGGLNEQFF,TGTGCCAGTAGTATCGCGGGGGGGCTAAATGAGCAGTTCTTC,TRBD2,.,TRBJ2-1,TRBV19